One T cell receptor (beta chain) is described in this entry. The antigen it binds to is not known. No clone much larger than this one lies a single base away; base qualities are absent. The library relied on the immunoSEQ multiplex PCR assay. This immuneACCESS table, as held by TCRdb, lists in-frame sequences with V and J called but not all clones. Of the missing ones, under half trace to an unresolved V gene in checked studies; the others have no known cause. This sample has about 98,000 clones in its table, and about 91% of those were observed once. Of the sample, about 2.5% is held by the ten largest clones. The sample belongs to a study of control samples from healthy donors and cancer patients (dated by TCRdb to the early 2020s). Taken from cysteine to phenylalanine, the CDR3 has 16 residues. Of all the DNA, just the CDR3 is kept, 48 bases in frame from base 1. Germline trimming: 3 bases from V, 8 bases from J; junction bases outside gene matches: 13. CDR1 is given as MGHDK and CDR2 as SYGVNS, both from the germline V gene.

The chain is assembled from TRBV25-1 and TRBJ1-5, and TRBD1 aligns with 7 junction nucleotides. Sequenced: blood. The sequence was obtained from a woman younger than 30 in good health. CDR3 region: CASSDPRQGPLEPQHF. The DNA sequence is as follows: TGTGCCAGCAGTGATCCGAGACAGGGCCCCTTAGAGCCCCAGCATTTT.